One and the same sample provided the 2 T cell receptor beta chains below, sequenced in a study of cytomegalovirus exposure and HLA in healthy donors. The PCR used 60 Vbeta and 13 Jbeta primers. Some clones are missing from TCRdb's copy, which holds only in-frame ones; the method was immunoSEQ multiplex PCR. Found here are 95,000 to 100,000 clones, 60% to 75% of them singletons; the top ten hold 1.5% to 2%. The specimen sequenced was PBMCs. These receptors were taken from a woman aged 40 to 50 in good health and CMV-seronegative.

This chain uses TRBV2 with TRBJ2-1, with D perhaps matching TRBD2 (5 bases). This CDR3 region has 15 residues. The germline V gene encodes CDR1 SNHLY and CDR2 FYNNEI. Between the trimmed V and J ends, which lost 4 bases and 2 bases, there was a span of 12 bases. The CDR3 sequence: CASSASQRAYNEQFF. The CDR3, as DNA: TGTGCCAGCAGTGCGTCTCAGAGGGCCTACAATGAGCAGTTCTTC.

The chain recombines TRBV2 with TRBJ2-3; 9 bases are a match to TRBD2. J was trimmed by 10 bases and V by 7 bases; bases with no gene match: 6. The V gene's germline CDR1 is SNHLY and CDR2 FYNNEI. The CDR3 consists of 12 residues. The CDR3 loop reads CASKVSGGAQYF. The CDR3 DNA is TGTGCCAGCAAGGTTAGCGGGGGCGCGCAGTATTTT.